Listed below are T cell receptor beta chains from one sample, sequenced in a study of PD-1 and CTLA-4 blockade in melanoma. Clones were read by immunoSEQ multiplex PCR, and TCRdb kept only the in-frame ones, dropping some. The sample lists 32,000 or so clones; about 88% were seen once. Here the sequenced sample was CD8+ T cells from peripheral blood, taken before anti-PD-1 treatment. All receptors derive from a human donor with melanoma. Both conserved end residues are part of each CDR3. D genes are given only for firm matches. Rows give clone size only sometimes, using once, few, many, or a class for an expanded clone.

TRBJ1-5 | . | TRBV7-2 | 18 | . | CASSLGGTRDYSNQPQHF | TGTGCCAGCAGCTTAGGAGGAACACGGGACTATAGCAATCAGCCCCAGCATTTT
TRBJ1-5 | . | TRBV19 | 13 | few | CASTALYNQPQHF | TGTGCCAGTACGGCCCTCTATAATCAGCCCCAGCATTTT
TRBJ2-1 | . | TRBV15 | 12 | . | CATSRALDEQFF | TGTGCCACCAGCAGAGCTCTCGATGAGCAGTTCTTC
TRBJ1-1 | TRBD1 | TRBV19 | 13 | . | CASWDRGNTEAFF | TGTGCCAGTTGGGACAGGGGGAACACTGAAGCTTTCTTT
TRBJ2-1 | . | TRBV18 | 12 | . | CASSTVNDEQFF | TGTGCCAGCTCAACTGTAAATGATGAGCAGTTCTTC
TRBJ1-2 | . | TRBV2 | 13 | few | CASSEAANYGYTF | TGTGCCAGCAGTGAAGCGGCCAACTATGGCTACACCTTC
TRBJ1-5 | . | TRBV19 | 12 | few | CASSYGLQPQHF | TGTGCCAGTAGTTACGGCCTTCAGCCCCAGCATTTT
TRBJ2-5 | TRBD1 | TRBV3-1/TRBV3-2 | 17 | . | CASSQLTKRGLGETQYF | TGTGCCAGCAGCCAACTGACAAAAAGGGGGCTTGGAGAGACCCAGTACTTC
TRBJ2-3 | . | TRBV4-1 | 15 | . | CASSHSPSSTDTQYF | TGCGCCAGCAGCCATTCCCCCTCTAGCACAGATACGCAGTATTTT
TRBJ2-5 | . | TRBV7-3 | 13 | few | CASSLNGMETQYF | TGTGCCAGCAGCTTAAACGGGATGGAGACCCAGTACTTC
TRBJ2-5 | . | TRBV24-1 | 14 | . | CATSDPGTRVAQYF | TGTGCCACCAGTGATCCAGGGACACGGGTGGCCCAGTACTTC
TRBJ1-1 | . | TRBV14 | 13 | . | CASSHLGNTEAFF | TGTGCCAGCAGCCACCTCGGGAACACTGAAGCTTTCTTT
TRBJ2-2 | TRBD2 | TRBV9 | 14 | . | CASTSGTNTGELFF | TGTGCCAGCACCAGCGGGACGAACACCGGGGAGCTGTTTTTT
TRBJ1-1 | . | TRBV5-1 | 15 | . | CASRRAEEPNTEAFF | TGCGCCAGTAGAAGGGCAGAGGAACCGAACACTGAAGCTTTCTTT
TRBJ1-5 | . | TRBV12-3/TRBV12-4 | 12 | . | CASSPQGQPQHF | TGTGCCAGCAGTCCTCAGGGTCAGCCCCAGCATTTT
TRBJ2-7 | TRBD2 | TRBV7-8 | 17 | . | CASSPTGTSGAPYEQYF | TGTGCCAGCAGCCCCACCGGGACTAGCGGAGCCCCCTACGAGCAGTACTTC
TRBJ1-2 | . | TRBV6-5 | 13 | . | CASSPVSGQGYTF | TGTGCCAGCAGTCCTGTTTCAGGGCAAGGCTACACCTTC
TRBJ2-4 | TRBD1 | TRBV15 | 14 | . | CATSTRTGQNIQYF | TGTGCCACCAGCACCAGGACAGGGCAAAACATTCAGTACTTC
TRBJ1-4 | . | TRBV7-9 | 16 | . | CASSLDSARGGEKLFF | TGTGCCAGCAGCTTAGACTCGGCAAGGGGGGGTGAAAAACTGTTTTTT
TRBJ2-7 | TRBD2 | TRBV13 | 16 | . | CASSSGLAEGGYEQYF | TGTGCCAGCAGCTCGGGACTAGCGGAGGGGGGATACGAGCAGTACTTC
TRBJ1-1 | . | TRBV13 | 11 | . | CASSLVSEAFF | TGTGCCAGCAGCTTAGTATCAGAAGCTTTCTTT
TRBJ1-5 | . | TRBV6-5 | 12 | . | CASSTRGQPQHF | TGTGCCAGCAGTACGAGGGGGCAGCCCCAGCATTTT
TRBJ1-5 | . | TRBV19 | 13 | once | CASSIDHLQPQHF | TGTGCCAGTAGTATAGATCATCTCCAACCCCAGCATTTT
TRBJ2-7 | . | TRBV4-1 | 15 | . | CASSQDTGEGYEQYF | TGCGCCAGCAGCCAAGATACGGGAGAGGGATACGAGCAGTACTTC
TRBJ1-1 | . | TRBV5-1 | 15 | . | CASSFPGRANTEAFF | TGCGCCAGCAGCTTCCCAGGGAGAGCGAACACTGAAGCTTTCTTT
TRBJ1-2 | . | TRBV5-1 | 14 | . | CASSLEIGFYGYTF | TGCGCCAGCAGCTTGGAGATAGGGTTCTATGGCTACACCTTC
TRBJ1-6 | . | TRBV6-1 | 19 | . | CACCDGWGGVGSYNSPLHF | TGTGCCTGCTGTGATGGGTGGGGGGGCGTGGGCTCCTATAATTCACCCCTCCACTTT
TRBJ1-6 | . | TRBV19 | 15 | . | CASTKDSSYNSPLHF | TGTGCCAGTACAAAAGACAGCTCCTATAATTCACCCCTCCACTTT
TRBJ2-1 | TRBD2 | TRBV30 | 15 | . | CAWSPGLAGVSEQFF | TGTGCCTGGAGTCCGGGACTAGCGGGAGTTTCTGAGCAGTTCTTC
TRBJ2-7 | . | TRBV29-1 | 14 | . | CSASSGDGSYEQYF | TGCAGCGCATCCTCCGGAGATGGCTCCTACGAGCAGTACTTC
TRBJ2-7 | TRBD2 | TRBV14 | 12 | . | CASSPLGREQYF | TGTGCCAGCAGCCCCCTCGGGAGGGAGCAGTACTTC
TRBJ2-1 | TRBD1 | TRBV12-3/TRBV12-4 | 13 | . | CASSLDRGWRQFF | TGTGCCAGCAGTTTAGACAGGGGCTGGCGGCAGTTCTTC
TRBJ2-7 | . | TRBV5-1 | 14 | . | CASSLVGGSYEQYF | TGCGCCAGCAGCTTGGTCGGGGGATCCTACGAGCAGTACTTC
TRBJ1-4 | . | TRBV27 | 15 | . | CASSASGYTNEKLFF | TGTGCCAGCAGTGCTTCAGGGTACACTAATGAAAAACTGTTTTTT
TRBJ1-2 | TRBD1 | TRBV7-3 | 17 | . | CASSPQAGTAIIEGYTF | TGTGCCAGCAGCCCCCAGGCCGGGACAGCTATTATTGAGGGCTACACCTTC
TRBJ2-7 | . | TRBV11-3 | 13 | . | CASSPLGSYEQYF | TGTGCCAGCAGCCCCCTGGGGAGCTACGAGCAGTACTTC
TRBJ1-1 | . | TRBV4-1 | 15 | once | CASSQATSMNTEAFF | TGCGCCAGCAGCCAAGCTACTTCGATGAACACTGAAGCTTTCTTT
TRBJ2-1 | TRBD2 | TRBV30 | 13 | . | CAWSSGMPSEQFF | TGTGCCTGGAGTAGCGGGATGCCCAGTGAGCAGTTCTTC
TRBJ2-7 | TRBD1 | TRBV7-9 | 13 | . | CASSPTGSYEQYF | TGTGCCAGCAGCCCGACAGGGTCCTACGAGCAGTACTTC
TRBJ2-7 | TRBD1 | TRBV7-6 | 15 | . | CASSLGQGALDEQYF | TGTGCCAGCAGCTTAGGACAGGGGGCATTGGACGAGCAGTACTTC
TRBJ1-5 | . | TRBV12-3/TRBV12-4 | 11 | . | CASSFEGPQHF | TGTGCCAGCAGTTTCGAGGGGCCCCAGCATTTT
TRBJ2-7 | TRBD1 | TRBV6-5 | 13 | once | CASRVQGQYEQYF | TGTGCCAGCAGGGTACAGGGGCAATACGAGCAGTACTTC
TRBJ2-5 | . | TRBV19 | 13 | . | CASSPRRVETQYF | TGTGCCAGTAGTCCGAGGAGGGTTGAGACCCAGTACTTC
TRBJ2-7 | . | TRBV4-1 | 13 | . | CASSQVPFDEQYF | TGCGCCAGCAGCCAAGTCCCTTTTGACGAGCAGTACTTC
TRBJ2-7 | . | TRBV4-1 | 14 | . | CASSLEAASYEQYF | TGCGCCAGCAGCTTAGAGGCGGCCTCCTACGAGCAGTACTTC
TRBJ2-7 | TRBD1 | TRBV4-2 | 17 | . | CASSQDRGTGGTYEQYF | TGTGCCAGCAGCCAAGATCGAGGGACAGGGGGAACCTACGAGCAGTACTTC
TRBJ2-7 | . | TRBV5-1 | 14 | . | CASSLDRDAYEQYF | TGCGCCAGCAGCTTGGACCGGGACGCCTACGAGCAGTACTTC
TRBJ2-1 | TRBD2 | TRBV24-1 | 12 | . | CATAGTNNEQFF | TGTGCCACCGCCGGGACTAACAATGAGCAGTTCTTC
TRBJ1-5 | . | TRBV27 | 16 | . | CASSPSLGYSNQPQHF | TGTGCCAGCAGTCCGTCGTTAGGATATAGCAATCAGCCCCAGCATTTT
TRBJ2-7 | TRBD1 | TRBV13 | 16 | . | CASSLRGQGFSYEQYF | TGTGCCAGCAGCTTGAGGGGACAGGGATTCTCCTACGAGCAGTACTTC
TRBJ1-1 | . | TRBV30 | 13 | once | CAWSPGWNTEAFF | TGTGCCTGGAGTCCAGGTTGGAACACTGAAGCTTTCTTT
TRBJ2-7 | . | TRBV5-5 | 11 | . | CASSLVSERHF | TGTGCCAGCAGCTTGGTGTCAGAAAGGCACTTC
TRBJ1-1 | . | TRBV19 | 13 | . | CASSVQGNTEAFF | TGTGCCAGTAGTGTACAGGGGAACACTGAAGCTTTCTTT
TRBJ1-6 | . | TRBV6-1 | 13 | once | CASSEVGRSALHF | TGTGCCAGCAGTGAAGTTGGGCGTTCGGCCCTCCACTTT
TRBJ2-7 | . | TRBV7-9 | 14 | . | CASSPWRDAYEQYF | TGTGCCAGCAGCCCCTGGCGGGACGCCTACGAGCAGTACTTC